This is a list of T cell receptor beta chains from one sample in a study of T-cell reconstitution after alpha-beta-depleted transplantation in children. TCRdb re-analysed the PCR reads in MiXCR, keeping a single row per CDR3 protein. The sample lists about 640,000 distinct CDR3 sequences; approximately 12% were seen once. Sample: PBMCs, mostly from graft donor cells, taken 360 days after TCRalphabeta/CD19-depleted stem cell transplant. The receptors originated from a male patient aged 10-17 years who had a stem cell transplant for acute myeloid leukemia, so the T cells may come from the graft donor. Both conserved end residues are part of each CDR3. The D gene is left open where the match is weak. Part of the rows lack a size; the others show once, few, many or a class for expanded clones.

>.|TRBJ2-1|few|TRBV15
CATTSYNEQFF
TGTGCCACCACCTCCTACAATGAGCAGTTCTTC
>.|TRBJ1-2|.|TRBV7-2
CASSLFPGTGDGYTF
TGTGCCAGCAGCTTGTTCCCCGGAACGGGGGATGGCTACACCTTC
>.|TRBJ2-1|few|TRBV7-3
CASSSGPGPEQFF
TGTGCCAGCAGCTCAGGCCCGGGACCAGAGCAGTTCTTC
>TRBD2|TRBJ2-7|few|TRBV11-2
CASSQWLLAEGDSYEQYF
TGTGCCAGCAGCCAGTGGTTACTAGCGGAAGGGGACTCCTACGAGCAGTACTTC
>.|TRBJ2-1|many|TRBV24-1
CATSDPPRGWGNEQFF
TGTGCCACCAGTGATCCCCCCAGGGGCTGGGGCAATGAGCAGTTCTTC
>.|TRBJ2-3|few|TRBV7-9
CASSLESGYTDTQYF
TGTGCCAGCAGCTTAGAAAGCGGTTACACAGATACGCAGTATTTT
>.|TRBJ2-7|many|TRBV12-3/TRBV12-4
CASSPGGPEQYF
TGTGCCAGCAGTCCCGGTGGACCCGAGCAGTACTTC
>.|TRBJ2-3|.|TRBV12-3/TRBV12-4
CASCFSLRAGTKFKDTQYF
TGTGCCAGCTGTTTCTCTCTCCGGGCCGGCACCAAATTCAAAGATACGCAGTATTTT
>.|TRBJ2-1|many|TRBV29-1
CSVVKGSYNEQFF
TGCAGCGTTGTGAAAGGGTCATACAATGAGCAGTTCTTC
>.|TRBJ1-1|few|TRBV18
CASSPGGLPNTEAFF
TGTGCCAGCTCACCAGGAGGGCTCCCTAACACTGAAGCTTTCTTT
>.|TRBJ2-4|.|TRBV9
CASSPAGTAQSNIQYF
TGTGCCAGCAGCCCCGCAGGGACCGCGCAAAGTAACATTCAGTACTTC
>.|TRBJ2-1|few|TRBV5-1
CASSLGDSTFYNEQFF
TGCGCCAGCAGCTTGGGGGATTCTACCTTCTACAATGAGCAGTTCTTC
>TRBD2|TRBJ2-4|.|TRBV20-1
CSAGGLAVYGIQYF
TGCAGTGCTGGGGGACTAGCGGTCTACGGCATTCAGTACTTC
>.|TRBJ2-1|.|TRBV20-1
CSASSGPDLGEQFF
TGCAGTGCTAGTTCGGGCCCCGACCTAGGCGAGCAGTTCTTC
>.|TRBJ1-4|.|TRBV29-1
CSVSRGGEKLFF
TGCAGCGTTTCTAGAGGAGGTGAAAAACTGTTTTTT
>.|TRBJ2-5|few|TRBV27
CASSLTVVGETQYF
TGTGCCAGCAGTTTAACAGTAGTTGGAGAGACCCAGTACTTC
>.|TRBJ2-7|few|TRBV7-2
CASSWGSEQYF
TGTGCCAGCAGCTGGGGGAGCGAGCAGTACTTC
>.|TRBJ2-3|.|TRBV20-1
CSAWILPLADTQYF
TGCAGTGCGTGGATACTCCCCCTGGCAGATACGCAGTATTTT
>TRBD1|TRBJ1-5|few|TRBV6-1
CASSEGTGVQPQHF
TGTGCCAGCAGTGAGGGGACAGGGGTCCAGCCCCAGCATTTT
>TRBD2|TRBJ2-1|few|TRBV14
CASSQRLAGDVDEQFF
TGTGCCAGCAGCCAAAGACTAGCGGGAGATGTCGATGAGCAGTTCTTC
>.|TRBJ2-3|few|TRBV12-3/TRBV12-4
CASSPTRLQSPDTQYF
TGTGCCAGCAGCCCCACGCGGCTCCAGTCACCAGATACGCAGTATTTT
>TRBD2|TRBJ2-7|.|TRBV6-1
CASSTRGGSYEQYF
TGTGCCAGCAGTACACGGGGGGGATCCTACGAGCAGTACTTC
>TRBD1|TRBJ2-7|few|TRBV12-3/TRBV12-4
CASSLLPGQGSYEQYF
TGTGCCAGCAGTTTGCTACCCGGACAGGGGTCCTACGAGCAGTACTTC
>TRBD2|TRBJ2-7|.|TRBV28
CASSFPSPGLAAYEQYF
TGTGCCAGCAGCTTTCCCTCACCGGGACTAGCGGCCTACGAGCAGTACTTC
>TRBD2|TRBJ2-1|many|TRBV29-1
CSMMKTSGSYNEQFF
TGCAGCATGATGAAGACTAGCGGGTCCTACAATGAGCAGTTCTTC
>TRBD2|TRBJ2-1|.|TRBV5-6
CASSLGLAGSRSNEQFF
TGTGCCAGCAGCCTGGGACTAGCGGGGTCCCGGTCCAATGAGCAGTTCTTC
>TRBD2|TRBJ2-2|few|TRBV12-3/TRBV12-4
CASSQAGTSGNTGELFF
TGTGCCAGCAGTCAAGCCGGGACTAGCGGTAACACCGGGGAGCTGTTTTTT
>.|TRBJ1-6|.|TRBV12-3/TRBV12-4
CASSDMGNSPLHF
TGTGCCAGCAGTGATATGGGGAATTCACCCCTCCACTTT
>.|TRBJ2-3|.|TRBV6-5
CASSPRGYTQYF
TGTGCCAGCAGTCCCCGAGGATATACGCAGTATTTT
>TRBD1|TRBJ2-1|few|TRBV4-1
CASSQMYRDRDKLSSYNEQFF
TGCGCCAGCAGCCAAATGTACCGGGACAGGGATAAACTAAGCTCCTACAATGAGCAGTTCTTC
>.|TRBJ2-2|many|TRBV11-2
CASSLDGGVGELFF
TGTGCCAGCAGCTTAGATGGCGGGGTGGGGGAGCTGTTTTTT
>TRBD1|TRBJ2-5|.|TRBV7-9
CASSLGTGRDQETQYF
TGTGCCAGCAGCTTGGGGACAGGGCGAGACCAAGAGACCCAGTACTTC
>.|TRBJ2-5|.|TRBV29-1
CSVEAGDGETQYF
TGCAGCGTTGAAGCAGGGGACGGGGAGACCCAGTACTTC
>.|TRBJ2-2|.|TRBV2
CASRVRDRYTGELFF
TGTGCCAGCAGAGTGCGGGACCGCTACACCGGGGAGCTGTTTTTT
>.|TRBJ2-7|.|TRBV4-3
CASSQDLGSSYEQYF
TGCGCCAGCAGCCAAGATTTAGGGAGCTCCTACGAGCAGTACTTC
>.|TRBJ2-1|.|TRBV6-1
CASSRGEGLPRNEQFF
TGTGCCAGCAGTCGTGGCGAGGGACTCCCCAGAAATGAGCAGTTCTTC
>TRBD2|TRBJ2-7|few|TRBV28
CASVTSGGLPAEDF
TGTGCCAGCGTAACTTCGGGGGGACTTCCCGCTGAGGACTTC
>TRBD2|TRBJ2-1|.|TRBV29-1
CSATASGTYNEQFF
TGCAGCGCCACGGCTAGCGGTACCTACAATGAGCAGTTCTTC
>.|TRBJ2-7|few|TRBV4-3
CASSQERDHPYEQYF
TGCGCCAGCAGCCAAGAGCGGGACCACCCGTACGAGCAGTACTTC
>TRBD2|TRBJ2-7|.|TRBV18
CASSPIGTGGYEQYF
TGTGCCAGCTCACCGATCGGGACGGGAGGCTACGAGCAGTACTTC
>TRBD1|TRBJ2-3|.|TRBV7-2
CASSLIPRGLDTQYF
TGTGCCAGCAGCTTAATACCCAGGGGGCTGGATACGCAGTATTTT
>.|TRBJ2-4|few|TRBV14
CASSQDSGAPTIKNIQYF
TGTGCCAGCAGCCAAGATTCAGGGGCCCCAACGATCAAAAACATTCAGTACTTC
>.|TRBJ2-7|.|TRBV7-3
CASSFRLEGYEQYF
TGTGCCAGCAGTTTTAGACTAGAGGGCTACGAGCAGTACTTC
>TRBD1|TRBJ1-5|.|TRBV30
CAWSQGVLQPQHF
TGTGCCTGGAGTCAGGGGGTTCTTCAGCCCCAGCATTTT
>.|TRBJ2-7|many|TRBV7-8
CASSPHRDLIYEQYF
TGTGCCAGCAGCCCTCACCGGGACTTAATTTACGAGCAGTACTTC
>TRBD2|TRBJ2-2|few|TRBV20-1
CSARDRGLAANTGELFF
TGCAGTGCTAGAGATAGGGGACTAGCGGCGAACACCGGGGAGCTGTTTTTT
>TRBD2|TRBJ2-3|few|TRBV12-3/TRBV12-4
CASSLRAGGADTQYF
TGTGCCAGCAGCCTCCGAGCGGGAGGGGCAGATACGCAGTATTTT
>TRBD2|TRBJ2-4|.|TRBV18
CASSPLAGGNIQYF
TGTGCCAGCTCACCCCTGGCGGGAGGGAACATTCAGTACTTC
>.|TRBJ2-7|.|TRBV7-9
CASRRSFSHEQYF
TGTGCCAGCAGGCGAAGCTTTTCTCACGAGCAGTACTTC
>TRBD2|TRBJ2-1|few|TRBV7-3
CASSLNRDYYNEQFF
TGTGCCAGCAGCCTCAACCGGGACTATTACAATGAGCAGTTCTTC
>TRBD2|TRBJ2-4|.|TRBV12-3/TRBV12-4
CASSFLAGLSKNIQYF
TGTGCCAGCAGTTTTCTAGCGGGACTATCCAAAAACATTCAGTACTTC